This T cell receptor (beta chain) was captured by sequencing in a study of cytomegalovirus exposure and HLA in healthy donors (dated by TCRdb to the late 2010s). Looking at the study overall: An earlier analysis of under 600 of the donors reported approximately 290 Gb of sequence data and 100 million to 140 million unique TCR beta sequences from 150 million to 200 million T cells. Roughly 310 gigabases of sequencing data and some 85 million unique TCR sequences were included in an early release covering about 700 HLA-typed donors. Among the roughly 400 genotyped donors, around 79% belonged to the genetic ancestry cluster associated with self-reported Caucasian donors. The study aimed to test whether signatures of past pathogen exposure could be identified by cataloging public T cell receptors. Using immunosequencing, the study profiled T cell repertoires from 640 or so subjects and related those repertoires to cytomegalovirus serostatus. A separate validation cohort of over a hundred different subjects was used in addition to the roughly 700-subject first cohort. High-throughput TCR immunosequencing, statistical association of individual TCRs with disease status, and machine learning were combined to predict cytomegalovirus infection status. A later analysis re-examined previously published TCR beta repertoires from more than 600 donors and added high-resolution HLA genotyping to investigate patterns of TCR occurrence. In the later analysis, no new phenotypic data were used to find candidate immune exposures; instead, reliance was placed on TCR beta sequences and their occurrence across donors. An earlier analysis of nearly 600 of the donors applied high-throughput TCR beta sequencing to assess whether each TCR beta V gene segment acted as functional or pseudogenic. Donor age, sex, ethnicity and CMV serostatus were collected together with the repertoire data. A later genetic analysis used genome-wide SNP genotypes for 398 of the 666 donors, treating that subset as a discovery cohort. Every discovery cohort repertoire had been produced on one sequencing platform. HLA typing included class I and class II loci at four-digit resolution. Typing coverage differed by locus: A, B, C, DRB1 and DQB1 were typed in about 620-640 donors, DQA1 in roughly 510, DPA1 in nearly 610, and DPB1 in 472. About 5 DR-DQ haplotypes were handled as single units for association and clustering, since linkage in the cohort was strong. On average, over 200,000 unique TCR beta nucleotide sequences were sequenced per donor among about 400 genotyped donors of the cohort, with roughly 18% of those sequences being non-productive.

The germline V gene (reference sequence) sets CDR1 to LNHDA and CDR2 to SQIVND. The CDR3 numbers 16 residues from cysteine through phenylalanine. The read is trimmed to its CDR3 DNA, 48 bases read in frame from base 1. V lost 1 base and J lost 7 bases, and the count of bases not matched to a germline gene is 5. The library came from the immunoSEQ multiplex PCR assay. The multiplex PCR relied on a mix of 60 forward primers for TCR Vbeta segments and 13 reverse primers for TCR Jbeta segments. The CDR3 region of rearranged TCR beta genes was amplified from genomic DNA with a multiplex PCR assay. On the Illumina HiSeq System, the amplified TCR beta libraries were sequenced as 87-base-pair reads. The original pipeline was this. A later analysis tallied tens of millions of unique TCR beta chains across the approximately 670 repertoires, and about 10 million of those chains were shared by two or more donors. Raw reads were error-corrected and collapsed into unique sequences by a nearest-neighbor algorithm in which closely related sequences were merged to remove PCR and sequencing errors. Alignment of CDR3 sequences to IMGT reference sequences was used to assign V, D and J gene segments. Each retained sequence needed at least a six-nucleotide match to both a V gene segment and a J gene segment. Rearrangements were called productive when the CDR3 lacked stop codons and stayed in frame with V and J; all others were non-productive. CDR3 was defined by IMGT convention, running from the second conserved V-encoded cysteine to the conserved J-encoded phenylalanine. The earlier analysis of roughly 590 of the donors excluded sequences that lacked an unambiguous match to a single V gene segment. An earlier analysis of roughly 590 of the donors called V segments functional above 56.7% productive rearrangements and segregating when the between-donor standard deviation exceeded 5%. A statistical classification framework was built for diagnosing cytomegalovirus status from the catalog of TCR beta chain sequences. In a later analysis, TCR nucleotide sequences were compared against IMGT/GENE-DB human TR gene sequences so that V and J genes could be assigned. Using the TCRdist pipeline, a later analysis assigned CDR3 sequences along with most-parsimonious VDJ recombination scenarios. In a later analysis, each TCR beta chain was defined by its CDR3 amino acid sequence together with its V-gene family, and reads without a unique V-gene family were excluded. In a later analysis, several hundred highly shared, low-generation-probability nucleotide sequences were removed to address suspected cross-contamination and a sequencing artifact. For each public chain, a later analysis derived a clonal expansion index from normalized ranks of inferred template counts within each repertoire. Generation probabilities in a later analysis came from a VDJ recombination model fitted to out-of-frame rearrangements, and those results were checked against IGoR. Hypergeometric tests were used in a later analysis to score TCR-TCR, TCR-HLA and TCR-CMV co-occurrence, with a repertoire-size bias correction applied to the TCR pairs. A later analysis estimated false discovery rates by permuting HLA or CMV assignments 20 times. A later analysis grouped co-occurring TCRs with DBSCAN, adding TCRdist sequence similarity when clustering within HLA-allele-positive subsets. Repertoires with fewer than 30,000 or more than 120,000 public chains were left out of co-occurrence clustering, as were about 5 repertoires with anomalous nucleotide sharing. TCRdb's version of the immuneACCESS table is confined to in-frame rearrangements and falls short of the full clone set. An unresolved V gene accounts for under half of the shortfall where checked; the remainder is of unknown origin. The V and J calls and clone size are taken from that table; D and trimming were inferred from the DNA. This specimen's table enumerates tens of thousands of clones. The top ten clonotypes cover 2.5% to 3% of the sample.

The cohort was made up of 666 healthy bone marrow donors. All cohort members were sampled while nominally healthy, although unrecorded immune exposures were likely present. The donor tested CMV seronegative, placing the donor among the 352 seronegative members of the cohort. Each donor provided a peripheral blood sample, and peripheral blood mononuclear cells were used for TCR beta sequencing. Genomic DNA extraction from the blood cell samples was performed with the Qiagen DNeasy Blood Extraction Kit. The investigation overall reported the following: An earlier analysis of around 600 of the donors showed that most TCR beta V segments appeared in productive rearrangements either about 87% or about 30% of the time, which broadly matched IMGT annotations. According to a later analysis, most CMV-associated TCR beta chains appeared to be HLA-restricted, and the HLA associations seemed to be driven largely by CMV exposure. A cluster of highly shared sequence variants was judged likely to represent a technical artifact of the sequencing pipeline. When HLA alleles, especially DR and DQ, strongly co-occurred, attributing TCR associations to individual alleles was difficult. The classifier was reported to diagnose cytomegalovirus status with high specificity and sensitivity in both the original and validation cohorts. CMV serostatus was the only immune exposure information available for the cohort. Roughly uniform sequencing depth across donors was assumed in presence/absence analyses, although this assumption may not hold. Linkage disequilibrium might explain the correlated functional status among segregating V segments, but an unknown experimental factor could not be ruled out. Compared with equally common non-associated chains, HLA-associated TCR beta chains in a later analysis were more clonally expanded and had lower generation probabilities. Compared with the roughly 600-donor mean, donors in an Asian-associated ancestry cluster had fewer N-insertions in productive TCRs, according to a later genetic analysis. Across donors, most TCR sequences were observed very rarely, whereas some public TCRs were present in many individuals. The authors suggested that the approach could potentially be generalized to other disease states and immunological phenotypes. The study gave a list of more than 150 TCR beta chains associated with cytomegalovirus. Specific HLA alleles were associated with about 17,000 TCR beta sequences at a false discovery rate of 0.05 in a later analysis. Some IMGT-functional V segments, including TRBV6-2 and TRBV6-3, could not be told apart with the 87-base-pair reads, so those segments were excluded. In vitro tests confirmed that three of the cytomegalovirus-associated TCR beta chains recognize cytomegalovirus antigens. In a later analysis, TCR association rates were found to vary across HLA loci, with the most associated TCRs seen for DRB1 alleles and the fewest for HLA-C alleles. A later genetic analysis associated a missense DCLRE1C variant with V-gene and J-gene trimming of TCR beta chains, and an independent cohort replicated the association. Because some donors lacked HLA typing at each locus, the association tests relied only on the typed subset. A further reported finding was that TCR beta sequences accurately predicted the HLA-A and HLA-B alleles for most subjects in the first cohort. Over 15 rarely observed V segments, including chromosome 9 orphons, were excluded from the earlier analysis of several hundred of the donors because counts were too low. The cohort was sequenced for TCR beta chains only, and without alpha or paired-chain data the features that could be detected were limited. In a later analysis, several top co-occurrence clusters were reported to appear linked to parvovirus B19, influenza, CMV and Epstein-Barr virus.

Concerning this clone itself: It has no known antigen specificity.

The TCR sequence derives from a man aged 40-50 years in good health and CMV-seronegative. The rearranged segments are TRBV19 and TRBJ1-6; 9 nucleotides in the junction match TRBD1. The sample consisted of PBMCs. The nucleotide sequence is given as TGTGCCAGTAGTATAGTGTACAGGGGGCGAAATTCACCCCTCCACTTT. Translated, it gives CASSIVYRGRNSPLHF.